One sample yielded the 15 T cell receptor beta chains listed below, sequenced in a study of T cells in Graves' hyperthyroidism and ophthalmopathy. Amplified TCR beta CDR3 regions came from RNA transcripts. First-round RT-PCR with HTBI primers amplified the TCR CDR3 region. TCRdb redid the calling of the multiplex PCR reads with MiXCR, one entry per CDR3 protein. This table has roughly 500,000 distinct CDR3 sequences, 35% to 55% appearing once. The sequenced material came from peripheral blood or thyroid tissue (not recorded which). These receptors were collected from an adult woman with Graves' disease, either hyperthyroidism or ophthalmopathy (not recorded which).

This clonotype was recorded at least ten times. The chain links TRBV7-8 to TRBJ2-7, with 10 nucleotides matching TRBD2. The CDR3 extends over 14 amino acids. J lost 7 bases, V lost 2 bases, and 5 bases had no gene match. The germline CDR1 and CDR2 sequences are SGHVS and FQNEAQ. CDR3 residues: CASSLRLAGEEQYF. CDR3 DNA: TGTGCCAGCAGCTTAAGACTAGCGGGCGAGGAGCAGTACTTC.

There are many counts of this clonotype. The CDR3 region is CASSKAGGGNTIYF. DNA for the CDR3: TGTGCCAGCAGTAAGGCAGGGGGTGGAAACACCATATATTTT. This chain joins TRBV25-1 and TRBJ1-3; TRBD1 aligns across 7 bases. This CDR3 comprises 14 residues. The V and J ends lost 5 bases and 3 bases, in that order; junction bases with no gene match: 4. Germline V CDR1 and CDR2: MGHDK, SYGVNS.

Note on this clonotype: A much larger clone lies one base from this, so it may be a read error. The rearrangement uses TRBV13 and TRBJ2-5, with 9 bases matching TRBD2. This CDR3 is 18 amino acids long. The trim removed 2 bases at V and 9 bases at J, leaving 19 bases unmatched. Germline V gene lookup returns CDR1 PRHDT and CDR2 FYEKMQ (reference sequence). CDR3 sequence: CASSLWAPLREGRKAQYF. The CDR3 bases are TGTGCCAGCAGCTTATGGGCTCCCTTGCGGGAGGGTCGGAAGGCCCAGTACTTC.

Ten or more counts support this clonotype. The chain employs TRBV9 and TRBJ2-7; 7 bases fit TRBD2. CDR1 is SGDLS and CDR2 is YYNGEE in the germline V gene. The CDR3 spans 15 residues. J lost 6 bases, V lost 4 bases, and 13 bases had no gene match. The CDR3 region has the DNA TGTGCCAGCAGCCACTTGGCGGGGAGGGATGGCGAGCAGTACTTC. Protein: CASSHLAGRDGEQYF.

About this clonotype: The CDR3 carries no conserved terminal phenylalanine or tryptophan, so it likely arises from a read error. The rearrangement uses TRBV7-9 and TRBJ2-5; TRBD2 might be the D (6 bases). Germline values: CDR1 SEHNR, CDR2 FQNEAQ (reference sequence). The CDR3 length is 16 residues. V was trimmed by 8 bases and J by 3 bases, leaving 22 bases between them. The chain's CDR3 is CASSETAGSLEETQYV. The CDR3 coding sequence is TGTGCCAGCTCCGAGACGGCCGGGAGCTTGGAAGAGACCCAGTACGTC.

The chain links TRBV7-9 to TRBJ1-6, with D hard to call. Trimming removed 3 bases at V and 10 bases at J, with 25 bases between. Germline lookup yields CDR1 SEHNR and CDR2 FQNEAQ (reference sequence). This CDR3 has 18 amino acids. In nucleotides, the CDR3 is TGTGCCAGCAGCTTCTACGCCGCCTTGGGAGGTTGGGTATCACCCCTCCACTTT. It yields the protein CASSFYAALGGWVSPLHF.

The rearrangement links TRBV10-2 to TRBJ1-1, with D perhaps TRBD1 (6 bases). V was trimmed by 3 bases and J by 7 bases, leaving 9 bases between them. Germline values: CDR1 WSHSY, CDR2 SAAADI. The CDR3 runs to 12 residues. The CDR3 loop is CASSDGQREAFF. The CDR3, as DNA: TGCGCCAGCAGTGACGGACAGCGTGAAGCTTTCTTT.

This clonotype was found many times. The genes are TRBV10-3 and TRBJ1-5; D unresolved. Germline V gene lookup returns CDR1 ENHRY and CDR2 SYGVKD. V was trimmed by 10 bases and J by 0 bases, leaving 4 bases between them. CDR3 length equals 11 residues. The chain's CDR3 is CATGSNQPQHF. CDR3 bases: TGTGCCACCGGTAGCAATCAGCCCCAGCATTTT.

This clonotype has a count of ten or more. The chain is built from TRBV2 and TRBJ2-5, with D possibly TRBD1 on 6 matching bases. The V end lost 3 bases, the J end lost 2 bases, and 10 bases lay between the germline ends. This CDR3 contains 14 residues. The germline gives CDR1 SNHLY, CDR2 FYNNEI. The CDR3 nucleotides read TGTGCCAGCAGTGAGGCCAGGGGACAAGAGACCCAGTACTTC. This encodes CASSEARGQETQYF.

Remarks on this clonotype: This CDR3 fails to terminate in the conserved phenylalanine or tryptophan, so it likely reflects a read error. The chain employs TRBV3-1 and TRBJ2-7; 10 bases are shared with TRBD2. CDR1 and CDR2 (germline): LGHDT, YNNKEL (reference sequence). V trimming: 5 bases; J trimming: 3 bases; junction bases outside the gene matches: 7. CDR3 size: 15 residues. CDR3 amino acids: CASSGPTSGNYEQYL. CDR3 in DNA: TGTGCCAGCAGCGGTCCTACTAGCGGGAACTACGAGCAGTACCTC.

This clonotype was seen ten or more times. The J gene is TRBJ2-7, the V gene TRBV20-1, with 10 positions matching TRBD2. V shed 4 bases and J 4 bases; nucleotides not matched to a gene: 7. This CDR3 is built from 14 residues. The germline V gene encodes CDR1 DFQATT and CDR2 SNEGSKA (reference sequence). CDR3 DNA: TGCAGTGCTATTTCGGGACTAGCGACATACGAGCAGTACTTC. As protein: CSAISGLATYEQYF.

This clonotype has only a few counts. CDR3 sequence: CATSREQGAGNYGYTF. The CDR3 bases are TGTGCCACCAGCAGAGAACAGGGGGCTGGAAACTATGGCTACACCTTC. J is TRBJ1-2 and V is TRBV15; 9 bases align to TRBD1. The CDR3 loop spans 16 amino acids. Germline assignment: CDR1 LNHNV and CDR2 YYDKDF (reference sequence). V shed 0 bases and J 2 bases; nucleotides not matched to a gene: 4.

To note about this clonotype: A much more abundant neighbour one base away suggests this may be a read error. J is TRBJ2-7 and V is TRBV13, with D uncertain. Germline V gene data show CDR1 as PRHDT and CDR2 as FYEKMQ (reference sequence). The CDR3 is 13 amino acids. Trimming removed 3 bases at V and 7 bases at J, with 13 bases between. The CDR3: CASSFGPLREQYF. Written as DNA, the CDR3 is TGTGCCAGCAGCTTCGGCCCGCTGAGGGAGCAGTACTTC.

This clonotype was observed at least ten times. The V call is TRBV5-1, the J call TRBJ2-2, with TRBD2 matching 8 bases. Germline V gene data show CDR1 as SGHRS and CDR2 as YFSETQ. Unmatched junction bases numbered 5, after V lost 1 base and J lost 3 bases. The CDR3 extends over 16 amino acids. CDR3 in DNA: TGCGCCAGCAGCTTGTTTCCGACTAGCGACACCGGGGAGCTGTTTTTT. Protein product: CASSLFPTSDTGELFF.

In its sample, this clonotype was seen many times. V and J are TRBV12-3 or TRBV12-4 and TRBJ2-5; the D gene is possibly TRBD1 (7 bases). Trimming cost V 2 bases and J 4 bases, with 14 bases left between them. CDR3 size: 15 residues. CDR3 coding DNA: TGTGCCAGCAGTTTATCGGCAGGGGGGCGAGAGACCCAGTACTTC. The encoded protein is CASSLSAGGRETQYF.